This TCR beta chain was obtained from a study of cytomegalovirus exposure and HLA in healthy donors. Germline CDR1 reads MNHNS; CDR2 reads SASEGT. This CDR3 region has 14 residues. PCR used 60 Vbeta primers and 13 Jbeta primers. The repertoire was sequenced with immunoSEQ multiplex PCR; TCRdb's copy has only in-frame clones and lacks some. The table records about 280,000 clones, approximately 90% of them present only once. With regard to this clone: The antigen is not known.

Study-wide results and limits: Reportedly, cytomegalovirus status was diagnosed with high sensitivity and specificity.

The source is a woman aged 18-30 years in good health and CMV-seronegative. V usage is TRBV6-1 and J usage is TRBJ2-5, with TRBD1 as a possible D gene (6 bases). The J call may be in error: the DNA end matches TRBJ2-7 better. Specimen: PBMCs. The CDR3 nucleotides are TGTGCCAGCAGTGAAGTTTGGGGGCTCTACGAGCAGTACTTC. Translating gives CASSEVWGLYEQYF.